A selection of T cell receptor beta chains follows, all from one sample in a study of human T cells and chemical hapten exposure. TCRdb re-called the 5' RACE reads through MiXCR, storing one row per CDR3 protein. The sample has around 100,000 distinct CDR3 sequences, around 20% seen once. The origin of the receptors is a human donor in good health. The CDR3 runs from the conserved cysteine through the conserved F or W. The order of the fields is V gene, clone size, D gene, J gene, CDR3 DNA, CDR3 protein. D genes are given only for firm matches. Clone size is given for some rows only: seen once, a few or many times, or a class if the clone is expanded.

TRBV10-2,few,-,TRBJ1-5,TGCGCCACGCAAGCGACAGGATCTAGCAATCAGCCCCAGCATTTT,CATQATGSSNQPQHF
TRBV5-1,-,-,TRBJ2-6,TGCGCCAGCAGCTTTCAGGACCCTGGGGCCAACGTCCTGACTTTC,CASSFQDPGANVLTF
TRBV7-8,-,-,TRBJ2-7,TGTGCCAGCAGCTCCCCGGTCAGGCCATCCCTTAGAGAATACGAGCAGTACTTC,CASSSPVRPSLREYEQYF
TRBV9,many,-,TRBJ2-1,TGTGCCAGCAGCGTAGAATCGGAGAATGAGCAGTTCTTC,CASSVESENEQFF
TRBV4-1,-,-,TRBJ2-3,TGCGCCAGCAGCCGGACTCGCACAGATACGCAGTATTTT,CASSRTRTDTQYF
TRBV9,few,TRBD2,TRBJ2-3,TGTGCCAGCAGCAGACTAGCCAGCACAGATACGCAGTATTTT,CASSRLASTDTQYF
TRBV6-5,-,-,TRBJ2-7,TGTGCCAGCAGTTACACCGGGCACTCCAGGGGCCACGAGCAGTACTTC,CASSYTGHSRGHEQYF
TRBV24-1,few,TRBD2,TRBJ2-1,TGTGCCACCAGTGAGCTCGGACTAGCGGGTTACAATGAGCAGTTCTTC,CATSELGLAGYNEQFF
TRBV11-1,-,-,TRBJ2-3,TGTGCCAGCAGTTACAACAGGGATACGCAGTATTTT,CASSYNRDTQYF
TRBV29-1,-,TRBD1,TRBJ2-3,TGCAGCATTAGGTCCGGGACAGTGACATCTAGCACAGATACGCAGTATTTT,CSIRSGTVTSSTDTQYF
TRBV6-1,-,TRBD1,TRBJ2-2,TGTGCCAGCAGCGTACAGGGGGCCGGGACCGGGGAGCTGTTTTTT,CASSVQGAGTGELFF
TRBV13,-,-,TRBJ1-1,TGTGCCAGCAGCTTGTCCACGGCGGGCGCTGAAGCTTTCTTT,CASSLSTAGAEAFF
TRBV5-6,-,-,TRBJ1-1,TGTGCCAGCAAGTTGGGGACCACTGAAGCTTTCTTT,CASKLGTTEAFF
TRBV15,few,TRBD1,TRBJ2-5,TGTGCCACCAATGACTGGGACAGGCAAGAGACCCAGTACTTC,CATNDWDRQETQYF
TRBV12-3/TRBV12-4,-,-,TRBJ1-1,TGTGCCAGCACCCAAGGACATGGCCGAAACACTGAAGCTTTCTTT,CASTQGHGRNTEAFF
TRBV14,-,-,TRBJ2-3,TGTGCCAGCAGCCAATCGGGGTATACGCAGTATTTT,CASSQSGYTQYF
TRBV6-5,few,-,TRBJ1-1,TGTGCCAGCAGTTACGCCGGGACATTGAACACTGAAGCTTTCTTT,CASSYAGTLNTEAFF
TRBV6-5,-,TRBD1,TRBJ1-4,TGTGCCAGCAGCAACGACAGGGGTAGGGAAAAACTGTTTTTT,CASSNDRGREKLFF
TRBV20-1,-,-,TRBJ1-1,TGCAGTGCTAGAATCGGCACTGAAGCTTTCTTT,CSARIGTEAFF
TRBV28,-,-,TRBJ2-1,TGTGCCAGCATGGTGGGCGTCGGGGGAAGCTACAATGAGCAGTTCTTC,CASMVGVGGSYNEQFF
TRBV28,-,-,TRBJ1-2,TGTGCCAGCAGTTTACGTTTAATTACAGGGAGAGAGGACTATGGCTACACCTTC,CASSLRLITGREDYGYTF
TRBV5-1,-,-,TRBJ2-1,TGCGCCAGCAGCACTACCATAACCGGGCCGCAGTTCTTC,CASSTTITGPQFF
TRBV27,-,-,TRBJ2-5,TGTGCCAGCAGTCCCGGGGCTGTACGGCGAGAGACCCAGTACTTC,CASSPGAVRRETQYF
TRBV7-9,few,-,TRBJ2-3,TGTGCCAGCAGCTTAGGGGCCATAAACACAGATACGCAGTATTTT,CASSLGAINTDTQYF
TRBV28,-,TRBD2,TRBJ2-7,TGTGCCAGCAGTTTAGGTAGCGGGAGAGGCTACGAGCAGTACTTC,CASSLGSGRGYEQYF
TRBV28,few,-,TRBJ2-1,TGTGCCACCGTCGGGGCGTTACAGAGGTGGGAGCAGTTCTTC,CATVGALQRWEQFF
TRBV29-1,many,TRBD2,TRBJ2-4,TGCAGCGCTGGCCCCAGACTAGCGTCGGACATTCAGTACTTC,CSAGPRLASDIQYF
TRBV7-9,few,TRBD1,TRBJ2-3,TGTGCCAGCAGTCCTGAGGGGACAGTAGGCACAGATACGCAGTATTTT,CASSPEGTVGTDTQYF
TRBV11-2,few,-,TRBJ2-2,TGTGCCAGCAGCTTAGGGATGGACACCGGGGAGCTGTTTTTT,CASSLGMDTGELFF
TRBV3-1,-,-,TRBJ2-1,TGTGCCAGCAGCCAAGTGCTAGCCGGTGAGCAGTTCTTC,CASSQVLAGEQFF
TRBV28,few,TRBD2,TRBJ2-4,TGTGCCAGCATGGGGACTAGCGGGACGCGGACCAAAAACATTCAGTACTTC,CASMGTSGTRTKNIQYF
TRBV30,many,TRBD2,TRBJ2-3,TGTGCCTGGAGTGTAGGCCTAGCGGGAGCCGCAGATACGCAGTATTTT,CAWSVGLAGAADTQYF
TRBV10-2,-,-,TRBJ1-1,TGCGCCAGCAGTGAAGGTTTATGGTCGGGGGGGGAAGACACTGAAGCTTTCTTT,CASSEGLWSGGEDTEAFF
TRBV6-5,-,-,TRBJ1-4,TGTGCCAGCAGTCCGGACGGTCGATATGAAAAACTGTTTTTT,CASSPDGRYEKLFF
TRBV5-1,-,-,TRBJ2-3,TGCGCCAGCAGCCCGGGCGGTAGCGGAGATACGCAGTATTTT,CASSPGGSGDTQYF
TRBV10-3,-,-,TRBJ1-5,TGTGCCATCAGTGATGGGAGCAATCAGCCCCAGCATTTT,CAISDGSNQPQHF
TRBV25-1,-,TRBD1,TRBJ2-7,TGTGCCAGCAGGGGGACAGGGACCTACGAGCAGTACTTC,CASRGTGTYEQYF
TRBV5-1,many,-,TRBJ1-2,TGCGCCAGCAGCTTGGAATCAGGGGTGGGCTATGGCTACACCTTC,CASSLESGVGYGYTF
TRBV20-1,many,TRBD1,TRBJ1-1,TGCAGTGCTAGCAGTGGACAGGAGTTGAACACTGAAGCTTTCTTT,CSASSGQELNTEAFF
TRBV28,few,TRBD2,TRBJ2-7,TGTGCCAGCAGTTTGAGACTAGCCCTCGAGCAGTACTTC,CASSLRLALEQYF
TRBV6-1,-,TRBD2,TRBJ2-1,TGTGCCAGCAGGGAAGCGGGGCCTTCCTACAATGAGCAGTTCTTC,CASREAGPSYNEQFF
TRBV12-3/TRBV12-4,few,-,TRBJ2-3,TGTGCCAGCAGTTTAGGTCAGGGATTCACCACAGATACGCAGTATTTT,CASSLGQGFTTDTQYF
TRBV29-1,few,-,TRBJ1-2,TGCAGCGTGGGTGTCACAGCGAATTACTATGGCTACACCTTC,CSVGVTANYYGYTF
TRBV5-1,-,TRBD1,TRBJ1-4,TGCGCCAGCAGCCCCCGGGAGGGGGCTGAAAAACTGTTTTTT,CASSPREGAEKLFF
TRBV29-1,-,TRBD1,TRBJ1-2,TGCAGCGTGGAACCGGGACAGCCTAACTATGGCTACACCTTC,CSVEPGQPNYGYTF
TRBV6-5,-,-,TRBJ1-6,TGTGCCAGCAGTTTTCACCCGGGACGTAATAATTCACCCCTCCACTTT,CASSFHPGRNNSPLHF
TRBV2,-,-,TRBJ2-1,TGTGCCAGCAAACCGAGGGGCATCGATGAGCAGTTCTTC,CASKPRGIDEQFF
TRBV7-8,-,TRBD2,TRBJ2-3,TGTGCCAGCAGCTTACTAGCGGGAGGGGGTTTCACAGATACGCAGTATTTT,CASSLLAGGGFTDTQYF
TRBV29-1,-,TRBD2,TRBJ2-5,TGCAGCGTCGAACTAGCGGGAGGGGACGAAGAGCAAGAGACCCAGTACTTC,CSVELAGGDEEQETQYF
TRBV10-3,-,-,TRBJ2-1,TGTGCCATCAGAGAATCTAGCCGGAGCTCCTACAATGAGCAGTTCTTC,CAIRESSRSSYNEQFF
TRBV6-1,-,-,TRBJ1-5,TGTGCCAGCACCAAGGGACAAATGAGGAATCAGCCCCAGCATTTT,CASTKGQMRNQPQHF
TRBV12-3/TRBV12-4,-,-,TRBJ1-1,TGTGCCAGCAGCTATAGGGGGGGTGGAAACACTGAAGCTTTCTTT,CASSYRGGGNTEAFF
TRBV6-1,-,-,TRBJ1-5,TGTGCCAGCATAATCCACGGAGGGGATAGCAATCAGCCCCAGCATTTT,CASIIHGGDSNQPQHF
TRBV12-3/TRBV12-4,-,-,TRBJ1-5,TGTGCCAGCAGTTTAGCGGCGGGTGTTCAGCCCCAGCATTTT,CASSLAAGVQPQHF
TRBV10-3,many,-,TRBJ2-7,TGTGCCATCAGTGATAGAACAGTCGAGCAGTACTTC,CAISDRTVEQYF
TRBV6-5,few,TRBD1,TRBJ1-1,TGTGCCAGCAGAGGGACAGATTTTAACACTGAAGCTTTCTTT,CASRGTDFNTEAFF
TRBV28,-,TRBD1,TRBJ1-1,TGTGCCAGCAGTTTATCCAGGGGGTCGGGTTTGGGTGAAGCTTTCTTT,CASSLSRGSGLGEAFF